This TCR beta chain was found in a study of multiple sclerosis patients with progressive multifocal leukoencephalopathy. The survey-level immunoSEQ assay was used. Sequencing was performed with immunoSEQ multiplex PCR; in TCRdb, only in-frame clones are kept and a portion is missing. The table has approximately 27,000 clones, more than 70% seen once. Study findings and constraints: Whether JC virus or general immunocompromise explains the findings remained unclear. Expanded clones at PML onset predated and persisted through natalizumab therapy.

About this clone itself: The target antigen is unknown.

Time point indicated: time of PML onset. PML in natalizumab-treated patients developed after between about 15 and 56 months of natalizumab therapy. The CDR3 runs to 16 residues. With V trimmed by 4 bases and J by 1 base, 6 bases remained unmatched. The germline gives CDR1 SGDLS, CDR2 YYNGEE. This rearrangement joins TRBV9 to TRBJ2-2; 8 bases are a match to TRBD1. This receptor was identified in a woman between 25 and 40 years old with progressive multifocal leukoencephalopathy. The specimen was PBMCs, collected from a patient treated with natalizumab. The CDR3 protein is CASSNRQGMNTGELFF. The CDR3 DNA follows: TGTGCCAGCAGCAACCGACAGGGGATGAACACCGGGGAGCTGTTTTTT.